This is a list of T cell receptor beta chains from one sample in a study of blood T cell repertoires in COVID-19. TCRdb's table, derived via immunoSEQ multiplex PCR, lists solely in-frame clones and lacks some. The sample has 220,000 or so clones; about 88% are singletons. Sequencing used peripheral blood. The receptors come from a woman aged 45 to 65 with COVID-19, enrolled during active disease. CDR3s include the opening cysteine and the closing phenylalanine or tryptophan. The D gene is left open where the match is weak. Clone size is not always given. Where it is, it says once, few, many or a class for expanded clones.

d_call	v_call	j_call	clone_size	cdr3_nt	cdr3_aa
TRBD1	TRBV5-6	TRBJ2-7	NA	TGTGCCAGCAGCTTGGGGACAGGGGCCGAGCAGTACTTC	CASSLGTGAEQYF
TRBD1	TRBV28	TRBJ1-1	NA	TGTGCCAGCAGTCCGGGACAGGGTAACGCTGAAGCTTTCTTT	CASSPGQGNAEAFF
TRBD1	TRBV5-1	TRBJ1-2	once	TGCGCCAGCAGCTACGATATATCGACAGGGGACGGAGGCTATGGCTACACCTTC	CASSYDISTGDGGYGYTF
NA	TRBV19	TRBJ2-1	NA	TGTGCCAGTAGTATTATGGGGCCAAGGGGGCAGTTCTTC	CASSIMGPRGQFF
TRBD1	TRBV7-9	TRBJ1-2	NA	TGTGCCAGCAGCAGAGGAACCCGACAGGGACGAAACTATGGCTACACCTTC	CASSRGTRQGRNYGYTF
NA	TRBV27	TRBJ2-3	NA	TGTGCCAGCAGTCGGTGGCGGGGCCTGGCTACGCAGTATTTT	CASSRWRGLATQYF
TRBD2	TRBV19	TRBJ2-3	NA	TGTGCCAGTAGACTCGGGGGGGCCCTCACAGATACGCAGTATTTT	CASRLGGALTDTQYF
TRBD2	TRBV19	TRBJ2-3	NA	TGTGCCAGTACTAGCGGGGACACAGATACGCAGTATTTT	CASTSGDTDTQYF
TRBD1	TRBV11-2	TRBJ2-4	NA	TGTGCCAGCAGCTTGACAGGGTTGGGGGCCAAAAACATTCAGTACTTC	CASSLTGLGAKNIQYF
NA	TRBV11-3	TRBJ2-3	NA	TGTGCCAGCAGCTCGACAGATACGCAGTATTTT	CASSSTDTQYF
NA	TRBV28	TRBJ1-5	few	TGTGCCAGCAGTTTATCGGTTCAGCCCCAGCATTTT	CASSLSVQPQHF
NA	TRBV9	TRBJ2-2	once	TGTGCCAGCAGCGTAGCTCAGGGGTCGTCCGGGGAGCTGTTTTTT	CASSVAQGSSGELFF
TRBD1	TRBV7-9	TRBJ1-3	once	TGTGCCAGCACAGGACAGGGGGCCTCTTTTGGAAACACCATATATTTT	CASTGQGASFGNTIYF
NA	TRBV19	TRBJ1-6	few	TGTGCCAGTAGTATGGGGCAGATTAATTCACCCCTCCACTTT	CASSMGQINSPLHF
NA	TRBV14	TRBJ1-2	NA	TGTGCCAGCAGCCAAGTCAGTAACTATGGCTACACCTTC	CASSQVSNYGYTF
NA	TRBV30	TRBJ1-3	NA	TGTGCCTGGATGACAGGCTCTGGAAACACCATATATTTT	CAWMTGSGNTIYF
NA	TRBV11-2	TRBJ2-7	NA	TGTGCCAGCAGCTTGGGGGGGGCGGAGCAGTACTTC	CASSLGGAEQYF
TRBD1	TRBV13	TRBJ1-2	NA	TGTGCCAGCAGCTTAGGTTCAGTAGGAGGGGGCTTTGCCCAGCAGGTGGGCTACACCTTC	CASSLGSVGGGFAQQVGYTF
TRBD1	TRBV19	TRBJ1-6	NA	TGTGCCAGTAGACCAGGGACAGGGGTTTCACCCCTCCACTTT	CASRPGTGVSPLHF
NA	TRBV19	TRBJ1-1	NA	TGTGCCAGTAGTATTCGGGGGGGGCTGAACACTGAAGCTTTCTTT	CASSIRGGLNTEAFF
NA	TRBV5-1	TRBJ1-6	NA	TGCGCCAGCAGCTTGGATGGGGGCCCCTATTCACCCCTCCACTTT	CASSLDGGPYSPLHF
TRBD1	TRBV5-1	TRBJ2-2	NA	TGCGCCAGCAGCCCCGACAGGGTTAATACCGGGGAGCTGTTTTTT	CASSPDRVNTGELFF
NA	TRBV12-2	TRBJ1-1	few	TGTGCAAGTCGCCCCGGGGCGGGACTTCGGAACACTGAAGCTTTCTTT	CASRPGAGLRNTEAFF
TRBD1	TRBV6-5	TRBJ2-7	once	TGTGCCAGCAGTTCCGGGACAGGGGCCTACTACGAGCAGTACTTC	CASSSGTGAYYEQYF
TRBD1	TRBV6-7	TRBJ1-2	NA	TGTGCCAGCAGCCGGGACAGGGAGAGATCTAACTATGGCTACACCTTC	CASSRDRERSNYGYTF
NA	TRBV4-1	TRBJ2-3	NA	TGCGCCAGCAGCCAAGATGGAGACTACACTAGCACAGATACGCAGTATTTT	CASSQDGDYTSTDTQYF
NA	TRBV5-4	TRBJ2-6	NA	TGTGCCAGCAGCCTCGGGATAGGTGGGGCCAACGTCCTGACTTTC	CASSLGIGGANVLTF
NA	TRBV6-5	TRBJ1-1	NA	TGTGCCAGCAGTTACGGGGGGACTGAAGCTTTCTTT	CASSYGGTEAFF
NA	TRBV6-2/TRBV6-3	TRBJ2-7	NA	TGTGCCAGCAGTTCGCTCCTAACAAGGGGCGAGCAGTACTTC	CASSSLLTRGEQYF
NA	TRBV7-8	TRBJ1-2	NA	TGTGCCAGCAGCTTAGCGCAGGGAGGGAACTATGGCTACACCTTC	CASSLAQGGNYGYTF
TRBD1	TRBV24-1	TRBJ2-1	NA	TGTGCCACCAGTGATTTCCGGACAGGGGATGAGCAGTTCTTC	CATSDFRTGDEQFF
TRBD2	TRBV11-3	TRBJ2-1	NA	TGTGCCAGCAGCTTTTGGCGGGGGGCCTTGCGGGATGAGCAGTTCTTC	CASSFWRGALRDEQFF
NA	TRBV6-4	TRBJ1-1	NA	TGTGCCAGCAGTGAGGTCCAGGGCACTGAAGCTTTCTTT	CASSEVQGTEAFF
NA	TRBV6-1	TRBJ1-5	once	TGTGCCAGCAGTGAAATGCCAGGCCCCAATCAGCCCCAGCATTTT	CASSEMPGPNQPQHF
TRBD2	TRBV4-3	TRBJ2-1	NA	TGCGCCAGCAGCCAAAACCCGAATAGCGGGATTAAAAATGAGCAGTTCTTC	CASSQNPNSGIKNEQFF
NA	TRBV7-8	TRBJ1-1	NA	TGTGCCAGCAGCTTATTGCAGTGGAACACTGAAGCTTTCTTT	CASSLLQWNTEAFF
NA	TRBV5-1	TRBJ2-1	NA	TGCGCCAGCAGCTTGGAAGGGAGCTCCTACAATGAGCAGTTCTTC	CASSLEGSSYNEQFF
NA	TRBV11-2	TRBJ1-1	NA	TGTGCCAGCAGCTTATCGAGGGAGTACACTGAAGCTTTCTTT	CASSLSREYTEAFF
NA	TRBV3-1/TRBV3-2	TRBJ1-2	once	TGTGCCAGCAGCCAAGATTCTAGGCGGCAGCTCTATGGCTACACCTTC	CASSQDSRRQLYGYTF
NA	TRBV11-3	TRBJ2-7	once	TGTGCCAGCAGCTTCGACAGCTCCTACGAGCAGTACTTC	CASSFDSSYEQYF
TRBD1	TRBV11-2	TRBJ1-4	once	TGTGCCAGCAGCTCCCTCAGGACAGGGGCTGGGTTTAATGAAAAACTGTTTTTT	CASSSLRTGAGFNEKLFF
NA	TRBV11-2	TRBJ1-2	NA	TGTGCCAGCAGCCAACCGGACAGTAACTATGGCTACACCTTC	CASSQPDSNYGYTF
TRBD1	TRBV9	TRBJ1-4	NA	TGTGCCAGCAGCGCACAGACAGGGACTAATGAAAAACTGTTTTTT	CASSAQTGTNEKLFF
TRBD1	TRBV27	TRBJ2-4	NA	TGTGCCAGCAGTCATAGACAGGGAGTCAACATTCAGTACTTC	CASSHRQGVNIQYF
TRBD1	TRBV6-5	TRBJ1-3	NA	TGTGCCAGCACAGTCGACAGGGGAGCTGGAAACACCATATATTTT	CASTVDRGAGNTIYF
NA	TRBV10-1	TRBJ2-7	few	TGCGCCAGCTCAAAAGACCGAGGATCTTCCTACGAGCAGTACTTC	CASSKDRGSSYEQYF
TRBD1	TRBV28	TRBJ1-2	NA	TGTGCCAGCAGTTCCCCGACAGGGGTGGGAGGCTACACCTTC	CASSSPTGVGGYTF
NA	TRBV11-2	TRBJ1-1	NA	TGTGCCAGCAGCTTACAAATCACAGGTGAAGCTTTCTTT	CASSLQITGEAFF
NA	TRBV7-9	TRBJ2-7	few	TGTGCCAGTGCTGACTCGGGTCGCTCCATATGGGAGCAGTACTTC	CASADSGRSIWEQYF
NA	TRBV19	TRBJ1-3	NA	TGTGCCAGTACCCCGACAGGAGGAAACACCATATATTTT	CASTPTGGNTIYF
TRBD1	TRBV18	TRBJ2-3	NA	TGTGCCAGCTCACCACTGGGACAGGGGTCAGATACGCAGTATTTT	CASSPLGQGSDTQYF
TRBD2	TRBV2	TRBJ2-3	NA	TGTGCCAGCCGCCTAGCGGGGGGCATAAACACAGATACGCAGTATTTT	CASRLAGGINTDTQYF
TRBD1	TRBV5-6	TRBJ1-1	once	TGTGCCAGCAGACCCGGACAGGCGAACACTGAAGCTTTCTTT	CASRPGQANTEAFF